A selection of T cell receptor beta chains follows, all from one sample in a study of blood T cells in healthy people across ages. A single record per CDR3 protein comes from TCRdb applying MiXCR to the 5' RACE reads. The table lists 1.2 million to 1.5 million distinct CDR3 sequences, roughly 40% of them singletons. The source material was blood. All receptors come from a woman between 18 and 30 years old in good health. Each CDR3 is given with its conserved first and last residue. Fields, in order: clone size, D gene, J gene, V gene, CDR3 protein, CDR3 DNA. The D gene is left open where the match is weak. Some rows mark clone size as missing; the rest say once, few, many or name a class of expanded clone.

clone_size: -
d_call: -
j_call: TRBJ2-3
v_call: TRBV12-5
cdr3_aa: CASGLLGVGTDTQYF
cdr3_nt: TGTGCTAGTGGTTTGTTGGGAGTCGGAACAGATACGCAGTATTTT

clone_size: -
d_call: TRBD2
j_call: TRBJ2-7
v_call: TRBV2
cdr3_aa: CASSKTSATSYEQYF
cdr3_nt: TGTGCCAGCAGTAAGACTAGCGCGACCTCCTACGAGCAGTACTTC

clone_size: -
d_call: TRBD2
j_call: TRBJ2-3
v_call: TRBV20-1
cdr3_aa: CSANRAGGADTQYF
cdr3_nt: TGCAGTGCTAACCGAGCGGGAGGGGCAGATACGCAGTATTTT

clone_size: few
d_call: TRBD1
j_call: TRBJ2-7
v_call: TRBV5-5
cdr3_aa: CASSLGQGYYNEQYF
cdr3_nt: TGTGCCAGCAGCCTGGGACAGGGTTACTACAATGAGCAGTACTTC

clone_size: -
d_call: TRBD1
j_call: TRBJ1-4
v_call: TRBV7-3
cdr3_aa: CASRPDRGNEKLFF
cdr3_nt: TGTGCCAGCAGGCCGGACAGGGGTAATGAAAAACTGTTTTTT

clone_size: -
d_call: -
j_call: TRBJ2-7
v_call: TRBV20-1
cdr3_aa: CSAREDGYNPYEQYF
cdr3_nt: TGCAGTGCTAGAGAGGACGGATATAACCCCTACGAGCAGTACTTC

clone_size: -
d_call: TRBD1
j_call: TRBJ1-2
v_call: TRBV6-5
cdr3_aa: CASREQGSNYGYTF
cdr3_nt: TGTGCCAGCAGGGAACAGGGGTCTAACTATGGCTACACCTTC

clone_size: -
d_call: -
j_call: TRBJ2-7
v_call: TRBV6-5
cdr3_aa: CASSYTSAYNEQYF
cdr3_nt: TGTGCCAGCAGTTATACGAGCGCTTACAATGAGCAGTACTTC

clone_size: -
d_call: -
j_call: TRBJ1-5
v_call: TRBV6-5
cdr3_aa: CASSQTANNQPQHF
cdr3_nt: TGTGCCAGCAGTCAAACAGCAAACAATCAGCCCCAGCATTTT

clone_size: -
d_call: TRBD1
j_call: TRBJ2-1
v_call: TRBV7-2
cdr3_aa: CASSLGGTGENEQFF
cdr3_nt: TGTGCCAGCAGCTTGGGGGGGACAGGGGAGAATGAGCAGTTCTTC

clone_size: -
d_call: TRBD2
j_call: TRBJ2-5
v_call: TRBV5-1
cdr3_aa: CASSLMAGLTDQETQYF
cdr3_nt: TGCGCCAGCAGCTTAATGGCGGGACTAACCGACCAAGAGACCCAGTACTTC

clone_size: -
d_call: -
j_call: TRBJ1-3
v_call: TRBV6-5
cdr3_aa: CASSSTAGGNTIYF
cdr3_nt: TGTGCCAGCAGTTCCACGGCGGGAGGAAACACCATATATTTT

clone_size: few
d_call: -
j_call: TRBJ2-5
v_call: TRBV28
cdr3_aa: CASSPPLGSQETQYF
cdr3_nt: TGTGCCAGCAGCCCCCCGTTGGGATCGCAAGAGACCCAGTACTTC

clone_size: -
d_call: -
j_call: TRBJ2-7
v_call: TRBV15
cdr3_aa: CATSRDLPYEQYF
cdr3_nt: TGTGCCACCAGCAGAGATCTCCCCTACGAGCAGTACTTC

clone_size: -
d_call: -
j_call: TRBJ2-1
v_call: TRBV11-2
cdr3_aa: CASSLAGVFHEQFF
cdr3_nt: TGTGCCAGCAGCTTAGCGGGAGTCTTCCATGAGCAGTTCTTC

clone_size: -
d_call: TRBD2
j_call: TRBJ2-5
v_call: TRBV5-1
cdr3_aa: CASSLSGGSETQYF
cdr3_nt: TGCGCCAGCAGCTTAAGCGGGGGTTCAGAGACCCAGTACTTC

clone_size: -
d_call: -
j_call: TRBJ1-1
v_call: TRBV20-1
cdr3_aa: CSAREWGSKSTEAFF
cdr3_nt: TGCAGTGCTAGAGAATGGGGGTCGAAGAGCACTGAAGCTTTCTTT

clone_size: few
d_call: TRBD1
j_call: TRBJ1-5
v_call: TRBV7-9
cdr3_aa: CASSGGTDDQPQHF
cdr3_nt: TGTGCCAGCAGCGGCGGGACAGACGATCAGCCCCAGCATTTT

clone_size: few
d_call: -
j_call: TRBJ2-1
v_call: TRBV7-2
cdr3_aa: CASSLAVSYYNEQFF
cdr3_nt: TGTGCCAGCAGCTTAGCCGTCAGTTACTACAATGAGCAGTTCTTC

clone_size: -
d_call: -
j_call: TRBJ2-7
v_call: TRBV5-5
cdr3_aa: CASSLAVVSRETRYF
cdr3_nt: TGTGCCAGCAGCTTGGCTGTTGTCTCTAGGGAGACCCGGTACTTC

clone_size: -
d_call: -
j_call: TRBJ2-1
v_call: TRBV6-2/TRBV6-3
cdr3_aa: CASSYVGTDEQFF
cdr3_nt: TGTGCCAGCAGTTACGTAGGGACCGATGAGCAGTTCTTC

clone_size: -
d_call: TRBD1
j_call: TRBJ1-2
v_call: TRBV20-1
cdr3_aa: CTGQGAAGYTF
cdr3_nt: TGCACCGGACAGGGTGCAGCTGGCTACACCTTC

clone_size: -
d_call: TRBD2
j_call: TRBJ2-5
v_call: TRBV5-1
cdr3_aa: CASSVATSEETQYF
cdr3_nt: TGCGCCAGCAGCGTGGCAACTAGCGAAGAGACCCAGTACTTC

clone_size: few
d_call: TRBD2
j_call: TRBJ2-7
v_call: TRBV11-2
cdr3_aa: CASSFPGTSGRLDSEQYF
cdr3_nt: TGTGCCAGCAGCTTCCCCGGGACTAGCGGGAGGCTAGATTCCGAGCAGTACTTC

clone_size: -
d_call: TRBD2
j_call: TRBJ2-1
v_call: TRBV10-2
cdr3_aa: CASSGLAGGPIYNEQFF
cdr3_nt: TGCGCCAGCTCCGGACTAGCGGGGGGGCCTATCTACAATGAGCAGTTCTTC

clone_size: -
d_call: -
j_call: TRBJ2-1
v_call: TRBV6-5
cdr3_aa: CASSYLKKVEQFF
cdr3_nt: TGTGCCAGCAGTTACCTCAAGAAAGTTGAGCAGTTCTTC

clone_size: -
d_call: -
j_call: TRBJ2-3
v_call: TRBV4-1
cdr3_aa: CASSRQVSVDTQYF
cdr3_nt: TGCGCCAGCAGCCGCCAAGTTTCGGTGGATACGCAGTATTTT

clone_size: -
d_call: -
j_call: TRBJ2-7
v_call: TRBV20-1
cdr3_aa: CSARGSGRTTYEQYF
cdr3_nt: TGCAGTGCTAGAGGGTCCGGACGGACCACCTACGAGCAGTACTTC

clone_size: few
d_call: TRBD2
j_call: TRBJ2-1
v_call: TRBV29-1
cdr3_aa: CSVYRGLAENEQFF
cdr3_nt: TGCAGCGTATATCGCGGACTAGCGGAAAATGAGCAGTTCTTC

clone_size: -
d_call: TRBD1
j_call: TRBJ2-7
v_call: TRBV7-3
cdr3_aa: CASSLTGTVSYGQYF
cdr3_nt: TGTGCCAGCAGCTTAACCGGGACAGTCTCCTACGGGCAGTACTTC

clone_size: -
d_call: TRBD2
j_call: TRBJ2-1
v_call: TRBV9
cdr3_aa: CASSASWLAGGPNEQFF
cdr3_nt: TGTGCCAGCAGCGCCAGCTGGCTAGCGGGGGGGCCCAATGAGCAGTTCTTC

clone_size: -
d_call: -
j_call: TRBJ2-3
v_call: TRBV7-6
cdr3_aa: CASSPVRSDTQYF
cdr3_nt: TGTGCCAGCAGCCCGGTGAGGTCAGATACGCAGTATTTT

clone_size: few
d_call: -
j_call: TRBJ1-3
v_call: TRBV11-2
cdr3_aa: CASSPVASSGNTIYF
cdr3_nt: TGTGCCAGCAGCCCCGTGGCCAGTTCTGGAAACACCATATATTTT

clone_size: few
d_call: TRBD1
j_call: TRBJ1-4
v_call: TRBV14
cdr3_aa: CASSQEDRGLRGLFF
cdr3_nt: TGTGCCAGCAGCCAAGAAGACAGGGGACTCCGGGGACTGTTTTTT

clone_size: -
d_call: TRBD2
j_call: TRBJ2-1
v_call: TRBV4-1
cdr3_aa: CASSQQTSGSRDEQFF
cdr3_nt: TGCGCCAGCAGCCAGCAGACTAGCGGGAGTAGGGATGAGCAGTTCTTC

clone_size: few
d_call: -
j_call: TRBJ2-3
v_call: TRBV27
cdr3_aa: CASSIGGSDTQYF
cdr3_nt: TGTGCCAGCAGCATCGGAGGGTCAGATACGCAGTATTTT

clone_size: many
d_call: TRBD1
j_call: TRBJ1-4
v_call: TRBV7-3
cdr3_aa: CASSLNRGEKLFF
cdr3_nt: TGTGCCAGCAGCTTAAACAGGGGTGAAAAACTGTTTTTT

clone_size: -
d_call: -
j_call: TRBJ2-7
v_call: TRBV6-1
cdr3_aa: CASSVVGDSYNEQYF
cdr3_nt: TGTGCCAGCAGTGTTGTAGGGGACTCCTACAATGAGCAGTACTTC

clone_size: -
d_call: -
j_call: TRBJ2-7
v_call: TRBV5-6
cdr3_aa: CASSLVEKGTSYEQYF
cdr3_nt: TGTGCCAGCAGCTTAGTGGAGAAGGGCACTTCCTACGAGCAGTACTTC

clone_size: few
d_call: -
j_call: TRBJ2-1
v_call: TRBV3-1
cdr3_aa: CASSQARGAEQFF
cdr3_nt: TGTGCCAGCAGCCAGGCCAGAGGGGCTGAGCAGTTCTTC

clone_size: -
d_call: TRBD2
j_call: TRBJ2-1
v_call: TRBV7-9
cdr3_aa: CASSFPGLAGPSSNEQFF
cdr3_nt: TGTGCCAGCAGCTTTCCGGGACTAGCGGGGCCGTCTTCCAATGAGCAGTTCTTC

clone_size: once
d_call: -
j_call: TRBJ2-2
v_call: TRBV6-5
cdr3_aa: CASRGFETGELFF
cdr3_nt: TGTGCCAGTAGGGGGTTTGAGACCGGGGAGCTGTTTTTT

clone_size: -
d_call: -
j_call: TRBJ2-2
v_call: TRBV3-1
cdr3_aa: CASSQDGGAGELFF
cdr3_nt: TGTGCCAGCAGCCAAGACGGGGGAGCCGGGGAGCTGTTTTTT

clone_size: few
d_call: -
j_call: TRBJ1-2
v_call: TRBV4-1
cdr3_aa: CASSQTRGASGGYTF
cdr3_nt: TGCGCCAGCAGCCAAACCCGGGGCGCTTCGGGGGGCTACACCTTC

clone_size: -
d_call: -
j_call: TRBJ2-5
v_call: TRBV20-1
cdr3_aa: CSARVPSWIAETQYF
cdr3_nt: TGCAGTGCTAGAGTGCCTTCGTGGATAGCTGAGACCCAGTACTTC

clone_size: -
d_call: -
j_call: TRBJ2-6
v_call: TRBV25-1
cdr3_aa: CASSEFFREGLGANVLTF
cdr3_nt: TGTGCCAGCAGTGAATTTTTTCGGGAAGGGCTGGGGGCCAACGTCCTGACTTTC

clone_size: -
d_call: TRBD2
j_call: TRBJ2-1
v_call: TRBV5-5
cdr3_aa: CASSTRLAGTYNEQFF
cdr3_nt: TGTGCCAGCAGTACGCGGCTAGCGGGTACCTACAATGAGCAGTTCTTC

clone_size: few
d_call: TRBD2
j_call: TRBJ2-7
v_call: TRBV12-3/TRBV12-4
cdr3_aa: CASSFRASGSLTYEQYF
cdr3_nt: TGTGCCAGCAGTTTCAGGGCTAGCGGGAGCCTAACCTACGAGCAGTACTTC

clone_size: -
d_call: -
j_call: TRBJ2-7
v_call: TRBV3-1
cdr3_aa: CASSQDPHSSYNEQYF
cdr3_nt: TGTGCTAGCAGCCAAGATCCGCATAGCTCCTACAATGAGCAGTACTTC

clone_size: few
d_call: TRBD2
j_call: TRBJ2-3
v_call: TRBV15
cdr3_aa: CATSRRGTSGRTDTQYF
cdr3_nt: TGTGCCACCAGCAGACGTGGGACTAGCGGTCGCACAGATACGCAGTATTTT

clone_size: few
d_call: TRBD1
j_call: TRBJ2-3
v_call: TRBV10-3
cdr3_aa: CAISGTTGEDTQYF
cdr3_nt: TGTGCCATCAGTGGGACGACAGGGGAAGATACGCAGTATTTT

clone_size: -
d_call: TRBD1
j_call: TRBJ1-3
v_call: TRBV11-2
cdr3_aa: CASSPRQGKRNTIYF
cdr3_nt: TGTGCCAGCAGTCCCCGACAGGGAAAAAGGAACACCATATATTTT

clone_size: -
d_call: -
j_call: TRBJ2-3
v_call: TRBV4-3
cdr3_aa: CASSQDRAFLDTQYF
cdr3_nt: TGCGCCAGCAGCCAAGATCGCGCTTTTCTAGATACGCAGTATTTT

clone_size: -
d_call: -
j_call: TRBJ2-2
v_call: TRBV7-9
cdr3_aa: CASSSSSGELFF
cdr3_nt: TGTGCCAGCAGCTCCTCGTCTGGGGAGCTGTTTTTT

clone_size: many
d_call: TRBD2
j_call: TRBJ2-1
v_call: TRBV29-1
cdr3_aa: CSVPPRLAGVGSYNEQFF
cdr3_nt: TGCAGCGTACCTCCTAGACTAGCGGGAGTCGGGTCCTACAATGAGCAGTTCTTC

clone_size: -
d_call: -
j_call: TRBJ2-5
v_call: TRBV5-1
cdr3_aa: CASSLGYAGFSQKTQYF
cdr3_nt: TGCGCCAGCAGCTTGGGTTATGCAGGTTTTTCCCAAAAGACCCAGTACTTC

clone_size: few
d_call: -
j_call: TRBJ2-1
v_call: TRBV20-1
cdr3_aa: CSATYGGGNEQFF
cdr3_nt: TGCAGTGCTACGTACGGGGGAGGCAATGAGCAGTTCTTC